The source of this TCR beta chain is a study of T cell responses to AZD1222 COVID-19 vaccine. General study results and limits: Spike was spanned by vaccine-associated CD4 TCRs, which were dominant at 160-218 and 743-854.

TCRdb keeps only in-frame clones here, not all; method: immunoSEQ multiplex PCR. The sample has 150,000 to 200,000 clones, 90% to 95% seen once. V was pared by 11 bases and J by 1 base, with 13 bases between. This CDR3 comprises 13 residues. A word on this clone: Its antigen is currently unknown.

This material consisted of peripheral blood, taken on day 0 of AZD1222 vaccination. The receptor was derived from an adult in good health. V is TRBV6-7 and J is TRBJ2-3, with D uncertain. TRBV6-7 is filed as an ORF, its function uncertain. The DNA of the CDR3 is TGTGCCGGCGTGAGGCAGCGCACAGATACGCAGTATTTT. It yields the protein CAGVRQRTDTQYF.